This T cell receptor beta chain was sequenced during a study of blood T cell repertoires in COVID-19 (dated by TCRdb to 2018 to 2021). Describing the broader study: Collaborator samples came from the United States, Italy and Spain and covered acute and convalescent phases of COVID-19. Deeply sampled blood TCRbeta repertoires from subjects exposed to, actively infected with, or recovered from COVID-19 were included in the dataset. Samples came from the ongoing ImmuneRACE study (first 160 participants) plus 1,254 subjects from 6 global collaborators. The repertoires were made available in a free public database intended to serve as a resource for research on the immune response to SARS-CoV-2. A de-identified subject ID, COVID-19 status, age in years and sex were almost always included in the sample metadata. The prospective study material was composed of cDNA or gDNA derived from T cells, B-cell-depleted T cells, or PBMCs. Where available, HLA class I and class II types were obtained from metadata supplied by the sample provider rather than from assay-based typing.

TCRbeta CDR3 regions were amplified from genomic DNA by means of the immunoSEQ Assay, a bias-controlled multiplex PCR. The paper's processing steps were these. The number of nucleated cells in each sample was estimated by amplification of reference gene primers within the assay. To quantify the absolute abundance of each unique TCRbeta CDR3 rearrangement, sequence reads were collapsed and filtered. For each sample, productive Simpson clonality was calculated by taking the square root of Simpson's diversity index across productive rearrangements. TCRdb re-hosts the immuneACCESS table, in-frame sequences only. Its copies lack some clones; in the studies checked, an unresolved V gene accounts for under half of them, and the cause for the rest is not known. V and J calls plus clone size are reproduced from that table; the DNA served to infer D and trimming. Recorded for this sample are approximately 100,000 clones; about four fifths of them occurred a single time. The ten largest make up roughly a tenth of the sample.

Each collaborating institution followed its own protocols to collect whole blood in K2EDTA tubes. For TCRbeta analysis, collaborator samples were shipped as frozen whole blood, as isolated PBMCs, or as DNA extracted from either sample type. The CDR3 measures 15 amino acids from cysteine to phenylalanine. Only CDR3 DNA is held: 45 bases, read in frame from base 1. CDR1 SGHAT and CDR2 FQNNGV were looked up in the germline V gene. V is cut back by 6 bases and J by 3 bases, with 8 bases in the junction unmatched. The investigation overall reported the following: Clinical and demographic metadata were provided uncurated, with the amount varying by source and participant.

In regard to this clone: The antigen it recognizes is unknown. No clone much larger than this one lies a single base away; base qualities are absent.

The receptor was derived from a human donor in a cohort sampled during active COVID-19. Sequencing used peripheral blood. The sequence joins TRBV11-2 to TRBJ2-5, with 9 bases in between that match TRBD1. The CDR3 has the sequence CASSSGQGVKETQYF. The sequence in DNA is TGTGCCAGCAGTTCGGGACAGGGAGTGAAAGAGACCCAGTACTTC.